The TCR beta chain described here comes from a study of CD8+ T cells in alopecia areata. Notes on the study in general: Scalp lesions, especially in alopecia totalis/universalis, had higher clonality than normal scalp.

This clone was recorded once. Its antigen remains unknown. Germline CDR1 and CDR2: PRHDT and FYEKMQ (reference sequence). The CDR3 is 16 amino acids. Germline trimming cut 0 bases from V and 4 bases from J; bases unmatched to any gene: 5. As the sequencing template, cDNA was produced by extracting RNA and reverse transcribing it. Produced via immunoSEQ multiplex PCR; TCRdb's table is partial and in-frame only. The sample lists about 110,000 clones, roughly 60% seen once, with roughly 19% in the top ten. The sequenced material came from CD8+ T cells sorted from blood. The source of this sequence is a human donor in good health. This chain links TRBV13 with TRBJ2-1, with 8 nucleotides matching TRBD1. The DNA for the CDR3 is TGTGCCAGCAGCTTAGGACAGGGGGGCCCGTACAATGAGCAGTTCTTC. This encodes CASSLGQGGPYNEQFF.